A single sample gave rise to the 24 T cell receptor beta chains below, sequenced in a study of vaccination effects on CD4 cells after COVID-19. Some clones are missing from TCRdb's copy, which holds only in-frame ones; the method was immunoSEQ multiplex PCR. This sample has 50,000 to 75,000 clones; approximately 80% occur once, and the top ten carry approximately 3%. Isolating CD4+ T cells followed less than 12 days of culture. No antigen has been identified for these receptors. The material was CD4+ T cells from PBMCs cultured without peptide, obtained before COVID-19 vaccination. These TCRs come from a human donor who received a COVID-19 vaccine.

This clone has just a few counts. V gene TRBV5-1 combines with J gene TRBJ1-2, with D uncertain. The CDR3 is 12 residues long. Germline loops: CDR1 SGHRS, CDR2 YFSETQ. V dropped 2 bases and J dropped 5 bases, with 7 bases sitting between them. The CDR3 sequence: CASSLRNYGYTF. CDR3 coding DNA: TGCGCCAGCAGCTTACGGAATTATGGCTACACCTTC.

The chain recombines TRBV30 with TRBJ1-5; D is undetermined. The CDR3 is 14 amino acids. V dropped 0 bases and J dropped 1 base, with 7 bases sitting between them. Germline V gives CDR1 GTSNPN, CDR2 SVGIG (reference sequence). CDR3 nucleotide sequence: TGTGCCTGGAGTGTAGTACCCAGCAATCAGCCCCAGCATTTT. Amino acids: CAWSVVPSNQPQHF. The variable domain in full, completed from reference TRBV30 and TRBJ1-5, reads SQTIHQWPATLVQPVGSPLSLECTVEGTSNPNLYWYRQAAGRGLQLLFYSVGIGQISSEVPQNLSASRPQDRQFILSSKKLLLSDSGFYLCAWSVVPSNQPQHFGDGTRLSIL.

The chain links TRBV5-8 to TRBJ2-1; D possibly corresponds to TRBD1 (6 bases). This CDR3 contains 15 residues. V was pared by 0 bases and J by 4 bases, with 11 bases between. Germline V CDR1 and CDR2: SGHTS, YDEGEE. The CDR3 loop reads CASSLDQGKYNEQFF. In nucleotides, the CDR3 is TGTGCCAGCAGCTTGGATCAGGGGAAGTACAATGAGCAGTTCTTC. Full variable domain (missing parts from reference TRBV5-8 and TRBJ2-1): EAGVTQSPTHLIKTRGQQATLRCSPISGHTSVYWYQQALGLGLQFLLWYDEGEERNRGNFPPRFSGRQFPNYSSELNVNALELEDSALYLCASSLDQGKYNEQFFGPGTRLTVL.

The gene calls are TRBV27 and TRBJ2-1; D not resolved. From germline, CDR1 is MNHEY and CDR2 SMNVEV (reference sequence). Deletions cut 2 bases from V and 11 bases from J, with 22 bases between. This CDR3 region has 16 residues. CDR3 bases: TGTGCCAGCAGTTTAGGGTTGACTCAAAAAGTTCGCAAGCAGTTCTTC. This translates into CASSLGLTQKVRKQFF.

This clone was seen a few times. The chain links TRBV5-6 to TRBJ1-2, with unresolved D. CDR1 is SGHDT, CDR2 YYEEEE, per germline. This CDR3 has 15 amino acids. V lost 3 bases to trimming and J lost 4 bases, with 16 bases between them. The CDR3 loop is CASSSSEGQVYGYTF. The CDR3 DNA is TGTGCCAGCAGCTCATCGGAAGGGCAGGTCTATGGCTACACCTTC.

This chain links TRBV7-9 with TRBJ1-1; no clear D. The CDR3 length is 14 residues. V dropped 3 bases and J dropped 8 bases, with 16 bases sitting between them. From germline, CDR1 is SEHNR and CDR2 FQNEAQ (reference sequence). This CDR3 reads CASSFSAADAEAFF. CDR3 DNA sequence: TGTGCCAGCAGCTTTTCCGCAGCCGACGCCGAAGCTTTCTTT.

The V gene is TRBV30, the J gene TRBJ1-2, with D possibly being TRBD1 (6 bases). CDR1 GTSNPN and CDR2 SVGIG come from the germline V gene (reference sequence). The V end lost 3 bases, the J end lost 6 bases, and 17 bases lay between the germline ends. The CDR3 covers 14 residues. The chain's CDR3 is CAWRRNQGLHGYTF. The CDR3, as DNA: TGTGCCTGGAGGCGTAATCAGGGGTTGCATGGCTACACCTTC.

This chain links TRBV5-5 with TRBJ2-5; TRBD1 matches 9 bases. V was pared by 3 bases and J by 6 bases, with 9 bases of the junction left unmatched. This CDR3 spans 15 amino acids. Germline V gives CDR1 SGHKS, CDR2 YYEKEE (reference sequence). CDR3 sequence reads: CASSSRTGEGQTQYF. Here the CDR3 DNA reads TGTGCCAGCAGCTCGAGGACAGGGGAAGGCCAGACCCAGTACTTC. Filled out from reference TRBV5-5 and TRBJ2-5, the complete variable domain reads DAGVTQSPTHLIKTRGQQVTLRCSPISGHKSVSWYQQVLGQGPQFIFQYYEKEERGRGNFPDRFSARQFPNYSSELNVNALLLGDSALYLCASSSRTGEGQTQYFGPGTRLLVL.

The CDR3 loop is CASSLYTNYGYTF. For the CDR3, the DNA is TGTGCCAGCAGTCTATATACTAACTATGGCTACACCTTC. The V call is TRBV6-5, the J call TRBJ1-2; D not certain. Germline CDR1 and CDR2: MNHEY and SVGAGI. The CDR3 has 13 amino acids. The V end lost 5 bases, the J end lost 0 bases, and 7 bases lay between the germline ends.

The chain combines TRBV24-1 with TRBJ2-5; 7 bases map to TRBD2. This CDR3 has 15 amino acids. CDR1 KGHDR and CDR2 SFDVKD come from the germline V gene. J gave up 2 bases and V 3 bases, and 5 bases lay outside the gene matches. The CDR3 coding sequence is TGTGCCACCAGTGATACCCGGGGGGAGCAAGAGACCCAGTACTTC. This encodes CATSDTRGEQETQYF.

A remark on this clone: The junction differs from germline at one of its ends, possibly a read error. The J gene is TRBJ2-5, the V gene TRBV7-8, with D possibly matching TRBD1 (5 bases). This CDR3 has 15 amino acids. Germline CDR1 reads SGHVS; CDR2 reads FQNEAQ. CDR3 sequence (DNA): TGTGCCGGCAGCTTAGCCAGGGCTTTGATCGAGACCCAGTACTTC. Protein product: CAGSLARALIETQYF.

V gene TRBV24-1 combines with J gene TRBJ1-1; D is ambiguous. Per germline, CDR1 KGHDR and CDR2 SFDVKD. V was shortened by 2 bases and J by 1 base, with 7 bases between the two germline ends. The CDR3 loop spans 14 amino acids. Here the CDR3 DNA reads TGTGCCACCAGTGATTCTAATGGGAACACTGAAGCTTTCTTT. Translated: CATSDSNGNTEAFF.

CDR3: CAIRGSTSGVDTQYF. The CDR3 DNA reads as TGTGCCATCAGAGGTTCGACTAGCGGGGTGGATACGCAGTATTTT. The chain carries TRBV10-3 and TRBJ2-3, with 11 bases lining up with TRBD2. The germline CDR1 and CDR2 sequences are ENHRY and SYGVKD. Unmatched junction bases numbered 8, after V lost 6 bases and J lost 6 bases. This CDR3 is built from 15 residues.

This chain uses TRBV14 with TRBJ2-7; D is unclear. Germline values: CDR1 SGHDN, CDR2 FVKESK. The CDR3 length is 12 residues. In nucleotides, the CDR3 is TGTGCCAGCAGTCAAGGAAACTACGAGCAGTACGTC. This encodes CASSQGNYEQYV.

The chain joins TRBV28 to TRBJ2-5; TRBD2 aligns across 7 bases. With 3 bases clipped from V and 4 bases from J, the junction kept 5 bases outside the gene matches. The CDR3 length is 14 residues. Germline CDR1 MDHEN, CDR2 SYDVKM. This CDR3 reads CASSLSPSGETQYF. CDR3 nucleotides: TGTGCCAGCAGTTTGTCCCCTAGCGGAGAGACCCAGTACTTC.

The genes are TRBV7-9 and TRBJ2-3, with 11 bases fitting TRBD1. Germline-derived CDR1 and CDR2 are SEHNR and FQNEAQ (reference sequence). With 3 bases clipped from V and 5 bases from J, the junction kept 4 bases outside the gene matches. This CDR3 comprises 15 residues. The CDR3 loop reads CASSFGTGGGDTQYF. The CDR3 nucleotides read TGTGCCAGCAGCTTTGGGACAGGGGGTGGAGATACGCAGTATTTT. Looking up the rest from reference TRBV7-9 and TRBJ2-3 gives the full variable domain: DTGVSQNPRHKITKRGQNVTFRCDPISEHNRLYWYRQTLGQGPEFLTYFQNEAQLEKSRLLSDRFSAERPKGSFSTLEIQRTEQGDSAMYLCASSFGTGGGDTQYFGPGTRLTVL.

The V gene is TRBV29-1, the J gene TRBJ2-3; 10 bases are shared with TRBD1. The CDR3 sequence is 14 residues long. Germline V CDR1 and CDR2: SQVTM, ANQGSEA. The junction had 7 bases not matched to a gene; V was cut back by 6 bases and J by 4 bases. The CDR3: CSVGRDRGPDTQYF. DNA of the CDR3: TGCAGCGTCGGCCGGGACAGGGGCCCAGATACGCAGTATTTT.

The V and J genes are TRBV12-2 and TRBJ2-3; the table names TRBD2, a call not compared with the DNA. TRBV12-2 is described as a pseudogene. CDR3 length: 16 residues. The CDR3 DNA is TGTGCAAGTCGTTACATAGAGGGGGGGGGAACAGATACGCAGTATTTT. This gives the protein CASRYIEGGGTDTQYF.

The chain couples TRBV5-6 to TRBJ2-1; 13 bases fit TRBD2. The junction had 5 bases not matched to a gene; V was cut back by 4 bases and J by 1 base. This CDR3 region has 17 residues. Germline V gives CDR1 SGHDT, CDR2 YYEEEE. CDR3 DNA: TGTGCCAGCAGCACCCAACTAGCGGGGGGGTCCTACAATGAGCAGTTCTTC. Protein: CASSTQLAGGSYNEQFF.

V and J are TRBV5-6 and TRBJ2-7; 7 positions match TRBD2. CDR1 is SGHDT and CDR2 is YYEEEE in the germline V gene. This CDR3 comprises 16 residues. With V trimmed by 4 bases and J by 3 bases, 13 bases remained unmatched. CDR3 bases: TGTGCCAGCAGCCCCTTCCTCCTAGCGGAGATCTACGAGCAGTACGTC. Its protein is CASSPFLLAEIYEQYV.

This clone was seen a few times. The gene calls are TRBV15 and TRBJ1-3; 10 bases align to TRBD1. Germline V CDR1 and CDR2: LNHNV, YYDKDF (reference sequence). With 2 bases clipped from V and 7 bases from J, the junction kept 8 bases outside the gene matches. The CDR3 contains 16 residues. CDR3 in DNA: TGTGCCACCAGCAGACCTGGGACAGGGGCAAAGAACACCATATATTTT. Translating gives CATSRPGTGAKNTIYF.

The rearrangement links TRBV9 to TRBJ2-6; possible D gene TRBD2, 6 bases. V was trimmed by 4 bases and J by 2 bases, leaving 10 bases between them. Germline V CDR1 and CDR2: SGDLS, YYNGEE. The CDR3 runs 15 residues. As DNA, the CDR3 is TGTGCCAGCAGCCTACCGGGGGCTGGGGCCAACGTCCTGACTTTC. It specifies CASSLPGAGANVLTF.

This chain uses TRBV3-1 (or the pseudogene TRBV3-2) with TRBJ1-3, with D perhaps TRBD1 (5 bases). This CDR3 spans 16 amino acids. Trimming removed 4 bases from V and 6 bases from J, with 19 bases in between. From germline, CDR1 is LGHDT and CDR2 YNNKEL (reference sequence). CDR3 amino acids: CASSLSTGTQLNTIYF. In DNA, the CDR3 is TGTGCCAGCAGCCTTTCAACCGGGACGCAACTAAACACCATATATTTT.

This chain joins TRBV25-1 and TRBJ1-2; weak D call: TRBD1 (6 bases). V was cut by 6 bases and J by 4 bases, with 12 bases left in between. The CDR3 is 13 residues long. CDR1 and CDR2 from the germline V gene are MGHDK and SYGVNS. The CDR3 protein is CASRETGTYGYTF. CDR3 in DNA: TGTGCCAGCAGAGAGACAGGTACCTATGGCTACACCTTC.